This record concerns one TCR delta chain sequence. The sample belongs to a study of gamma-delta T cells after stem cell transplantation. TCRdb reanalysed the RT-PCR reads via CATT. The table has over 2,000 delta-chain clones, approximately 32% seen once. There are 22 residues in the CDR3. The ends lost 3 bases at V and 2 bases at J; junction bases unmatched: 24. Germline lookup yields CDR1 TSWWSYY and CDR2 QGS. The origin of this receptor is a human donor. It is not recorded whose cells these are; they may come from a transplant donor. The gene calls are TRDV1 and TRDJ1; 10 nucleotides line up with TRDD3. The sample taken for sequencing was gamma-delta T cells. In nucleotides, the CDR3 is TGTGCTCTTGGGGACCGCCGGTATCCTTTCTACTGGGGGATTTCCGGTACCGATAAACTCATCTTT. It is translated as CALGDRRYPFYWGISGTDKLIF.